The 15 T cell receptor beta chains below come from one sample, sequenced in a study of blood T cell repertoires in COVID-19. Repertoires were generated with immunoSEQ multiplex PCR, while TCRdb's copy carries only in-frame clones and drops some. This table has about 69,000 clones, approximately 79% appearing once. Sequenced material: peripheral blood. These receptors were collected from a man in his 60s with acute or convalescent COVID-19.

This rearrangement joins TRBV29-1 to TRBJ2-1; D unresolved. The CDR3 extends over 10 amino acids. Germline CDR1 and CDR2: SQVTM and ANQGSEA. The V and J ends lost 6 bases and 15 bases respectively, with 15 bases between them. The CDR3 loop reads CSVLTQRRFF. The CDR3 DNA reads TGCAGCGTCCTGACCCAACGGAGGTTCTTC.

V and J are TRBV6-6 and TRBJ1-2; 10 positions match TRBD1. Germline V gene sequence: CDR1 MNHNY, CDR2 SVGAGI (reference sequence). The CDR3 covers 15 residues. V dropped 5 bases and J dropped 5; count of bases not matched to a gene: 8. CDR3 region: CASSTPRTGGYGYTF. The DNA for the CDR3 is TGTGCCAGCAGTACCCCTCGGACAGGGGGTTATGGCTACACCTTC.

This clone was observed a few times. This chain uses TRBV10-3 with TRBJ2-1, with 8 bases aligning to TRBD2. CDR3 size: 15 residues. Looked up from germline, CDR1 is ENHRY and CDR2 is SYGVKD. Germline trimming cut 5 bases from V and 8 bases from J; bases unmatched to any gene: 11. In DNA, the CDR3 is TGTGCCATCAGTACCCCTGCGGGGGGTGGGGATGAGCAGTTCTTC. The encoded protein is CAISTPAGGGDEQFF.

The chain links TRBV5-1 to TRBJ1-1; D is undetermined. Between the trimmed V and J ends, which lost 4 bases and 5 bases, there was a span of 9 bases. This CDR3 is 12 amino acids long. Germline V gene lookup returns CDR1 SGHRS and CDR2 YFSETQ. Here the CDR3 DNA reads TGCGCCAGCAGCCGCGGAGGAACTGAAGCTTTCTTT. It translates to CASSRGGTEAFF.

This clone was counted between two and nine times. The rearrangement uses TRBV7-2 and TRBJ1-2, with TRBD1 as a possible D gene (5 bases). The CDR3 has 14 amino acids. Germline values: CDR1 SGHTA, CDR2 FQGNSA. Trimming removed 5 bases from V and 2 bases from J, with 12 bases in between. The CDR3 loop is CASSPWTINYGYTF. The DNA for the CDR3 is TGTGCCAGCAGCCCCTGGACAATAAACTATGGCTACACCTTC.

This chain links TRBV7-2 with TRBJ1-6; D is uncertain. The CDR3 extends over 16 amino acids. With 5 bases removed from V and 1 base from J, the gap between germline ends came to 12 bases. Germline values: CDR1 SGHTA, CDR2 FQGNSA. Written as DNA, the CDR3 is TGTGCCAGCAGCCTGCGGGTGGGATCCTATAATTCACCCCTCCACTTT. It specifies CASSLRVGSYNSPLHF.

The V call is TRBV6-4, the J call TRBJ2-3, with D unresolved. Germline V gene lookup returns CDR1 MRHNA and CDR2 SNTAGT. The CDR3 runs to 15 residues. Trimming removed 5 bases at V and 0 bases at J, with 12 bases between. CDR3 nucleotide sequence: TGTGCCAGCAGTAGTCTAGGCCTAAGCACAGATACGCAGTATTTT. It is translated as CASSSLGLSTDTQYF.

This clone was seen a single time. V is TRBV11-2 and J is TRBJ2-5; perhaps TRBD2 as D (5 bases). V lost 8 bases to trimming and J lost 2 bases, with 12 bases between them. CDR3 size: 13 residues. Germline CDR1 is SGHAT and CDR2 is FQNNGV. Here the CDR3 DNA reads TGTGCCAGCGGAATAGGGAGACAAGAGACCCAGTACTTC. Translation gives CASGIGRQETQYF. Based on the CDR3 plus reference TRBV11-2 and TRBJ2-5, the full variable domain is EAGVAQSPRYKIIEKRQSVAFWCNPISGHATLYWYQQILGQGPKLLIQFQNNGVVDDSQLPKDRFSAERLKGVDSTLKIQPAKLEDSAVYLCASGIGRQETQYFGPGTRLLVL.

The chain joins TRBV18 to TRBJ1-5, with 8 bases matching TRBD1. CDR1 is KGHSH and CDR2 is LQKENI in the germline V gene. The CDR3 length is 15 residues. J lost 5 bases, V lost 3 bases, and 6 bases had no gene match. The chain's CDR3 is CASSPGQDLYQPQHF. Written as DNA, the CDR3 is TGTGCCAGCTCACCGGGACAGGACCTTTATCAGCCCCAGCATTTT.

V usage is TRBV29-1 and J usage is TRBJ1-2, with TRBD1 identical over 7 bases. This CDR3 region has 17 residues. V lost 6 bases and J lost 0; bases outside the gene matches: 16. In germline, CDR1 is SQVTM, CDR2 ANQGSEA. CDR3 residues: CSVRHATGEASNYGYTF. The CDR3 DNA reads TGCAGCGTCCGTCACGCCACAGGGGAGGCATCTAACTATGGCTACACCTTC.

This clone appeared a single time. The rearrangement uses TRBV4-3 and TRBJ2-3, with TRBD2 identical over 7 bases. Germline V lookup: CDR1 LGHNA, CDR2 YSLEER. The CDR3 covers 17 residues. V gave up 1 base and J gave up 1 base; unmatched junction bases: 8. As DNA, the CDR3 is TGCGCCAGCAGCCAAGCCGCTGGGGCGGGGGGCACAGATACGCAGTATTTT. It codes for CASSQAAGAGGTDTQYF.

V gene TRBV2 combines with J gene TRBJ1-2; 7 bases align to TRBD1. Germline V lookup: CDR1 SNHLY, CDR2 FYNNEI. The J segment lost 7 bases and the V segment lost 6 bases, leaving 11 bases of the junction unmatched. This CDR3 is 14 amino acids long. For the CDR3, the DNA is TGTGCCAGCAGGCCCGAGAGGGGGCGAGGTGGCTACACCTTC. Translation: CASRPERGRGGYTF.

This clone was observed a few times. The V call is TRBV29-1, the J call TRBJ1-2; no definite D call. The CDR3 has 12 residues. V was clipped by 3 bases and J by 1 base, with 6 bases between them. The germline V gene encodes CDR1 SQVTM and CDR2 ANQGSEA. The DNA for the CDR3 is TGCAGCGTTGACAGAATTAACTATGGCTACACCTTC. It translates to CSVDRINYGYTF. Drawing the rest from reference TRBV29-1 and TRBJ1-2, the complete variable domain is SAVISQKPSRDICQRGTSLTIQCQVDSQVTMMFWYRQQPGQSLTLIATANQGSEATYESGFVIDKFPISRPNLTFSTLTVSNMSPEDSSIYLCSVDRINYGYTFGSGTRLTVV.

In its sample, this clone was seen once. This chain connects TRBV18 to TRBJ1-1; tentative D call: TRBD1 (6 bases). CDR3 length: 14 amino acids. In germline, CDR1 is KGHSH, CDR2 LQKENI. With 6 bases removed from V and 2 bases from J, the gap between germline ends came to 13 bases. The CDR3 DNA reads TGTGCCAGCTCCCCTAGGACAGATAACACTGAAGCTTTCTTT. This sequence encodes CASSPRTDNTEAFF. The entire variable domain, with the rest obtained from reference TRBV18 and TRBJ1-1, is as follows: NAGVMQNPRHLVRRRGQEARLRCSPMKGHSHVYWYRQLPEEGLKFMVYLQKENIIDESGMPKERFSAEFPKEGPSILRIQQVVRGDSAAYFCASSPRTDNTEAFFGQGTRLTVV.

The chain joins TRBV9 to TRBJ1-1; 7 bases match TRBD1. The CDR3 is made up of 12 amino acids. CDR1 and CDR2 (germline): SGDLS, YYNGEE. V was pared by 3 bases and J by 12 bases, with 8 bases of the junction left unmatched. CDR3 in DNA: TGTGCCAGCAGCGAAAGGGGGCTAGCAACTTTCTTT. This gives the protein CASSERGLATFF.